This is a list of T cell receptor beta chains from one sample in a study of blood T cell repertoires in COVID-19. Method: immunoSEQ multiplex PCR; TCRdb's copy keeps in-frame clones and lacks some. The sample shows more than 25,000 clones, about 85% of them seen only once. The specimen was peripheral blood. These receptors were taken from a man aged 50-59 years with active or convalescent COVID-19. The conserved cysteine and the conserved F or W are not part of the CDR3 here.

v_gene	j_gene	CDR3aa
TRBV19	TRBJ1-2	ASKALGRGGYT
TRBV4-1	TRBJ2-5	ASSPLTSGTETQY
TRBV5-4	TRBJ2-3	ASSQPGQGVDTQY
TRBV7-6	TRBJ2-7	ASSLPPDRSMDEQY
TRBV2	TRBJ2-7	ASLLAGTYEQY
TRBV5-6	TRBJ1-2	ASSLGRASYGYT
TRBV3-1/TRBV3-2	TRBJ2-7	ASSQGAEYPYEQY
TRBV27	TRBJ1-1	ASSLAMNTEAF
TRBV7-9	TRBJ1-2	ASIDRANYGYT
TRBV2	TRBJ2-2	ASNPSGDTGELF
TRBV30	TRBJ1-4	ANGQGREKLF
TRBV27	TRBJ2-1	ASSVTDYNEQF
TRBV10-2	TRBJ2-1	ASSPWREENTEQF
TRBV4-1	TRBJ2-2	ASSQVGGDTGELF
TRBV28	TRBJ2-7	ASSQTGGNSYEQY
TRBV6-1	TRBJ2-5	ASSEGGLQY
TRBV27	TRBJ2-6	ASKNGGWPGANVLT
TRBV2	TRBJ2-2	ASQRGPDTGELF
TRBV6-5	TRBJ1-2	ASSTDRGRLGYT
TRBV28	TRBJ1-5	ASSLWGQAANQPQH
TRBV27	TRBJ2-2	ASLQGTGELF
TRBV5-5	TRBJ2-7	ASSLDLAGFFKDLGEQY
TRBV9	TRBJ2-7	ASSAWVDNSYEQY
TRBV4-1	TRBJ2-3	ASSQDPGGTDTQY
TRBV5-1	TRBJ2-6	ASSSVDLVKTGGGANVLT
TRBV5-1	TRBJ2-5	ASSPWEGGETQY
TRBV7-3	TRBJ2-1	ASSFGIYNEQF
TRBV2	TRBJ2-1	ASSLTSGGDNEQF
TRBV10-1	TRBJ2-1	ASGTGDEQF
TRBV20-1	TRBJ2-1	SASPGGEQF
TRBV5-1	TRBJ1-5	ASSLLGGHSNQPQH
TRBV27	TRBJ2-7	ASSFGRESYEQY
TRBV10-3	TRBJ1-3	AISESQQGNTIY
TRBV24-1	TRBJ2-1	AQGSAGEVRKQF
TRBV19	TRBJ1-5	ASSISGYDQPQH
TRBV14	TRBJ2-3	ASSRVRGSSTDTQY
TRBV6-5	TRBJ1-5	ASERDRGSNQPQH
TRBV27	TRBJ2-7	ASSTPRGGERYEQY
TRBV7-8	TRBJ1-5	ASSTGGGRHQPQH
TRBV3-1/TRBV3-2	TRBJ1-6	ASSQERGSPLH
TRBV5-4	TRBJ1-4	ASSLGGSGNEKLF
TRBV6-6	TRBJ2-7	ASSLLGQGYEQY
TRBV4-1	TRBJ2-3	ASSQERGRTDTQY
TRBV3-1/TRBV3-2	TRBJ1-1	ASSQGQLNTEAF